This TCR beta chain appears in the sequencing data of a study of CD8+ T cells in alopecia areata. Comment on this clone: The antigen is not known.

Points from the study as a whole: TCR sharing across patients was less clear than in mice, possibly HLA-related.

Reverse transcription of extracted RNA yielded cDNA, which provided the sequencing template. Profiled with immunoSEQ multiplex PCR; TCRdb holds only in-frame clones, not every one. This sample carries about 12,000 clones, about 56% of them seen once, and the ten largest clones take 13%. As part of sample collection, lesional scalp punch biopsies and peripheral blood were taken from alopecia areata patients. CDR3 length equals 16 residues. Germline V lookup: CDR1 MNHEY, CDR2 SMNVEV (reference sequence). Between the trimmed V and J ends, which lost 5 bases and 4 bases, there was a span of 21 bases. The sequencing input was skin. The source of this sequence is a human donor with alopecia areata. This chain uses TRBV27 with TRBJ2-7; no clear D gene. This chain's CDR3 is CASSPVMGNGLYEQYF. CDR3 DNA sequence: TGTGCCAGCAGTCCGGTCATGGGGAACGGTCTGTACGAGCAGTACTTC.